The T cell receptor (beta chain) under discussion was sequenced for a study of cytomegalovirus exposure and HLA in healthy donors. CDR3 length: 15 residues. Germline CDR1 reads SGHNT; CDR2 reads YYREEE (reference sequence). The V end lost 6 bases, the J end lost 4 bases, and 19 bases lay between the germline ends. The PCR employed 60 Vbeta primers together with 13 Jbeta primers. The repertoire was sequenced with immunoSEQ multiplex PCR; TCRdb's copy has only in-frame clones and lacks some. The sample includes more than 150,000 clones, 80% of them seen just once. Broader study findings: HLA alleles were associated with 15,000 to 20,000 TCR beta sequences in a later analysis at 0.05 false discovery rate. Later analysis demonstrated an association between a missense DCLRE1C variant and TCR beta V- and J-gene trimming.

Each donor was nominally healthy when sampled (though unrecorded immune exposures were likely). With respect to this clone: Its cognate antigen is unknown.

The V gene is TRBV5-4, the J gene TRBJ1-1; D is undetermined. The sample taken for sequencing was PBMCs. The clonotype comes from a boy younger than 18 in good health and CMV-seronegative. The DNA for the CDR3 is TGTGCCAGCACAACGGCTGGACTGGGTGGCACTGAAGCTTTCTTT. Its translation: CASTTAGLGGTEAFF.